Below, 19 T cell receptor beta chains from the same sample are listed, as sequenced in a study of CXCR3-negative and CXCR3-positive naive CD8 T cells. The study, taken as a whole, reports: Greater hydrophobicity was found in TRB CDR3s of CXCR3-positive naive cells than of CXCR3-negative naive cells.

5' RACE that incorporated UMI labels was used to prepare the TRB cDNA libraries. TCRdb reworked the 5' RACE reads into one entry per CDR3 protein, no DNA. This repertoire comprises over 50,000 distinct CDR3 sequences; its ten largest clones make up 0.55% to 0.75%. These receptors lack a known antigen. The sample taken for sequencing was naive CXCR3+ CD8+ T cells from blood. The sample's subset: CD45RO-CCR7+CD27+CD95- naive CD8+ T cells expressing CXCR3 (TNR3+). These TCRs come from a human donor in good health. Some clones in this sample may be carry-over from other donors' samples.

This sequence joins TRBV5-1 and TRBJ2-2; TCRdb's D gene call, TRBD2, goes unchecked for lack of DNA. CDR3 length equals 16 residues. CDR1 SGHRS and CDR2 YFSETQ come from the germline V gene. This CDR3 is CASSLASAVNTGELFF.

The rearrangement uses TRBV2 and TRBJ2-3; the D call from TCRdb, TRBD2, cannot be confirmed without DNA. Germline V gene data show CDR1 as SNHLY and CDR2 as FYNNEI. The CDR3 sequence is 14 residues long. CDR3 amino acids: CASSGLAITDTQYF.

This sequence joins TRBV14 and TRBJ1-4; TCRdb's assignment of TRBD1 cannot be checked, as there is no DNA. This CDR3 comprises 16 residues. Germline V gives CDR1 SGHDN, CDR2 FVKESK. The CDR3 sequence is CASSRGFRDRAEKLFF.

The chain is built from TRBV15 and TRBJ2-2; TCRdb calls TRBD2, which cannot be checked without DNA. The CDR3 is 16 residues long. Germline CDR1 reads LNHNV; CDR2 reads YYDKDF (reference sequence). CDR3 region: CATSREDPRVTGELFF.

This sequence joins TRBV19 and TRBJ2-7. Germline V CDR1 and CDR2: LNHDA, SQIVND (reference sequence). The CDR3 sequence is 14 residues long. CDR3 loop: CASRRTSNSYEQYF.

The genes are TRBV6-5 and TRBJ2-7; lacking DNA, the TRBD1 call made by TCRdb goes unchecked. Germline V gene data show CDR1 as MNHEY and CDR2 as SVGAGI. The CDR3 extends over 16 amino acids. The CDR3 loop reads CASSYSRDRVSYEQYF.

The rearrangement joins TRBV12-3 or TRBV12-4 to TRBJ2-1; TCRdb picks TRBD2, but there is no DNA to check that call. CDR3 length: 18 residues. The CDR3 spells CALPLGLAVPSSYNEQFF.

J is TRBJ2-4 and V is TRBV6-1; as DNA is missing, the TRBD1 call by TCRdb cannot be tested. CDR3 size: 12 residues. CDR1 is MNHNS, CDR2 SASEGT, per germline. This chain's CDR3 is CASRWGPLIQYF.

V gene TRBV4-3 combines with J gene TRBJ2-3; there is no DNA to check the TCRdb D call of TRBD1. Germline V gene sequence: CDR1 LGHNA, CDR2 YSLEER. The CDR3 has 17 residues. The CDR3: CASSQEFVGSALDTQYF.

The chain links TRBV29-1 to TRBJ2-5; TCRdb's D call, TRBD2, is unchecked because there is no DNA. The CDR3 spans 13 residues. The germline CDR1 and CDR2 sequences are SQVTM and ANQGSEA. This chain's CDR3 is CSVVAGPQETQYF.

J is TRBJ2-7 and V is TRBV6-5; TCRdb indicates TRBD2, and absent DNA this call remains unverified. The germline CDR1 and CDR2 sequences are MNHEY and SVGAGI. CDR3 length equals 11 residues. The CDR3 loop reads CAVGLAYEQYF.

The chain uses TRBV3-1 and TRBJ2-2. The CDR3 totals 16 residues. Germline CDR1 LGHDT, CDR2 YNNKEL (reference sequence). Here the CDR3 reads CASSPRGVANTGELFF.

The rearrangement links TRBV6-2 or TRBV6-3 to TRBJ2-5; the D call from TCRdb, TRBD2, cannot be confirmed without DNA. Germline V gives CDR1 MNHEY, CDR2 SVGEGT. The CDR3 is 14 amino acids. CDR3 in amino acids: CASRRDGRVETQYF.

The chain uses TRBV5-5 and TRBJ2-7; TCRdb names TRBD1, which stays unverified in the absence of DNA. Germline V gene data show CDR1 as SGHKS and CDR2 as YYEKEE (reference sequence). The CDR3 contains 16 residues. The CDR3 reads CASSLGDRGPPYEQYF.

This rearrangement joins TRBV4-1 to TRBJ2-1; without DNA, the TCRdb call of TRBD1 cannot be checked. CDR3 length: 15 residues. Germline V gives CDR1 MGHRA, CDR2 YSYEKL. The CDR3 loop is CASSQAQGSYNEQFF.

The rearrangement links TRBV14 to TRBJ2-2. CDR3 length: 12 residues. CDR1 is SGHDN, CDR2 FVKESK, per germline. The CDR3 sequence is CASSLNTGELFF.

The V gene is TRBV20-1, the J gene TRBJ1-1; lacking DNA, the TRBD1 call made by TCRdb goes unchecked. Germline CDR1 and CDR2: DFQATT and SNEGSKA (reference sequence). This CDR3 has 11 residues. Here the CDR3 reads CSASPGSTAFF.

The chain recombines TRBV7-9 with TRBJ2-1; the TRBD1 assignment by TCRdb is unverifiable without DNA. Germline V gene lookup returns CDR1 SEHNR and CDR2 FQNEAQ (reference sequence). CDR3 length: 13 residues. CDR3 amino acids: CASSLSRVAEQFF.

CDR3: CASSAAVRDSSKETQYF. The chain combines TRBV27 with TRBJ2-5; TCRdb lists TRBD1, though no DNA is available to test this call. Germline assignment: CDR1 MNHEY and CDR2 SMNVEV (reference sequence). The CDR3 is made up of 17 amino acids.